Listed below are T cell receptor beta chains from one sample, sequenced in a study of T cell responses to AZD1222 COVID-19 vaccine. Sequencing used immunoSEQ multiplex PCR; TCRdb keeps in-frame clones, though not all of them. The sample contains about 190,000 clones, approximately 91% of which appear only once. The sequenced sample was peripheral blood, obtained on day 0 of AZD1222 vaccination. Source of these receptors: an adult in good health. Both conserved end residues are part of each CDR3. Fields, in order: J gene, V gene, clone size, CDR3 length, D gene, CDR3 DNA, CDR3 protein. The D gene is left open where the match is weak. Clone size appears in some rows only: once, few, many, or a class for an expanded clone.

TRBJ2-1 TRBV5-1 - 14 TRBD1 TGCGCCAGCAGCGCGGACAGGGATTACAATGAGCAGTTCTTC CASSADRDYNEQFF
TRBJ1-1 TRBV4-3 - 16 - TGCGCCAGCAGCCAAGCCAGGCCCGAGATGAACACTGAAGCTTTCTTT CASSQARPEMNTEAFF
TRBJ1-2 TRBV18 - 13 - TGTGCCAGCTCAACCTATAGGGGGGACGGCTACACCTTC CASSTYRGDGYTF
TRBJ1-3 TRBV29-1 - 14 TRBD1 TGCGGGTGGCTGACAGGGGGGGCTGGAAACACCATATATTTT CGWLTGGAGNTIYF
TRBJ2-1 TRBV7-3 - 14 TRBD2 TGTGCCAGCAGCTTAGGTCTAGCGGGGGGTGAGCAGTTCTTC CASSLGLAGGEQFF
TRBJ2-1 TRBV6-2/TRBV6-3 - 16 TRBD2 TGTGCCAGCAGTTCCCTGCGGGAGGTTTCCTACAATGAGCAGTTCTTC CASSSLREVSYNEQFF
TRBJ1-1 TRBV14 - 16 - TGTGCCAGCAGCCAAGATTGGGTTACTCCTAGCACTGAAGCTTTCTTT CASSQDWVTPSTEAFF
TRBJ1-2 TRBV27 - 13 - TGTGCCAGCAGTCCCCGGGACGCCTATGGCTACACCTTC CASSPRDAYGYTF
TRBJ1-1 TRBV6-6 - 15 - TGTGCCAGCACCGACTGGGGAGGGAAGAACACTGAAGCTTTCTTT CASTDWGGKNTEAFF
TRBJ1-1 TRBV6-5 - 13 - TGTGCCAGCAGGCCTCAGGGAATGGGGGAAGCTTTCTTT CASRPQGMGEAFF
TRBJ1-3 TRBV5-8 - 15 - TGTGCCAGCAGAGAGCCAGGGATTCTTCTCAACACCATATATTTT CASREPGILLNTIYF
TRBJ2-5 TRBV3-1/TRBV3-2 - 15 TRBD2 TGTGCCAGCAGCCAACAAAGGACTAGCACCGAGACCCAGTACTTC CASSQQRTSTETQYF
TRBJ1-4 TRBV20-1 - 15 - TGCAGTGCTAGTAAAGTTTCACACCGTAATGAAAAACTGTTTTTT CSASKVSHRNEKLFF
TRBJ1-2 TRBV19 few 14 - TGTGCCAGTAGTCGGAAGGAGACTAACTATGGCTACACCTTC CASSRKETNYGYTF
TRBJ1-1 TRBV7-9 once 14 TRBD1 TGTGCCAGCAGCCTGACAGGGGGCGGCACTGAAGCTTTCTTT CASSLTGGGTEAFF
TRBJ1-1 TRBV28 - 12 TRBD1 TGTGCCAGCAGTTTGACAGGGGCGGGAGCTTTCTTT CASSLTGAGAFF
TRBJ2-1 TRBV18 - 12 TRBD1 TGTGCCAGCTCACCAACGGACAGGTACCAGTTCTTC CASSPTDRYQFF
TRBJ1-3 TRBV12-3/TRBV12-4 - 12 - TGTGCCAGCAAAGACAGAGGAAACACCATATATTTT CASKDRGNTIYF
TRBJ1-1 TRBV20-1 - 16 TRBD1 TGCAGTGCTAGTGAGTTGACAGGGGTTTGGGACACTGAAGCTTTCTTT CSASELTGVWDTEAFF
TRBJ2-1 TRBV27 - 15 TRBD1 TGTGCCAGCAGTTTACCAGGGGGCCCTGCCAATGAGCAGTTCTTC CASSLPGGPANEQFF
TRBJ1-1 TRBV10-3 - 19 - TGTGCCATCAGTGTTAATCAGGGCCGGCGGGCCCTTATGAACACTGAAGCTTTCTTT CAISVNQGRRALMNTEAFF
TRBJ2-7 TRBV5-6 - 14 TRBD1 TGTGCCAGCAGCTTTTCAGGGGGTGCTTACGAGCAGTACTTC CASSFSGGAYEQYF
TRBJ2-7 TRBV2 - 12 TRBD1 TGTGCCAGCAGACGACAGGGGGACGAGCAGTACTTC CASRRQGDEQYF
TRBJ1-1 TRBV7-9 once 13 - TGTGCCAGCAGCTTATCCGTGAGGAGTGAAGCTTTCTTT CASSLSVRSEAFF
TRBJ1-3 TRBV28 - 16 - TGTGCCAGCAGTTTAAAGGGCCTGAGCTCTGGAAACACCATATATTTT CASSLKGLSSGNTIYF
TRBJ1-5 TRBV24-1 once 16 TRBD1 TGTGCCACCAGTGAGGGACAGCAGAATCTATTATGGCCCCAGCATTTT CATSEGQQNLLWPQHF
TRBJ2-1 TRBV27 - 14 TRBD1 TGTGCCAGTGCGGGACAGGGGCTCTACAATGAGCAGTTCTTC CASAGQGLYNEQFF
TRBJ2-1 TRBV7-2 once 19 TRBD2 TGTGCCAGCAGCTTACTAACTAGCGGGACTTTGGGCTCCTACAATGAGCAGTTCTTC CASSLLTSGTLGSYNEQFF
TRBJ2-7 TRBV28 - 14 TRBD1 TGTGCCAGCACATCCGGGACAGGGTCCTACGAGCAGTACTTC CASTSGTGSYEQYF
TRBJ2-4 TRBV4-2 - 17 TRBD2 TGTGCCAGCAGCCAAGATTCGGCGGGGGGGCTGGGAAACATTCAGTACTTC CASSQDSAGGLGNIQYF
TRBJ2-7 TRBV21-1 few 14 - TGTGCCAGCACCTCCCGGGCAGAGGTCTACGAGCAGTACTTC CASTSRAEVYEQYF
TRBJ2-7 TRBV10-3 - 15 - TGTGCCATCAGTGAGGGCAGCCGGACCGATTACGAGCAGTACTTC CAISEGSRTDYEQYF
TRBJ2-2 TRBV6-5 - 15 - TGTGCCAGCAGTTATCAGGCTAGCATCACCGGGGAGCTGTTTTTT CASSYQASITGELFF
TRBJ1-2 TRBV21-1 - 15 - TGTGCCAGCACCAGCCCTCCCCCGGGGAACTATGGCTACACCTTC CASTSPPPGNYGYTF
TRBJ2-7 TRBV6-5 - 16 - TGTGCCAGCAGTTACTCGACGGGGGAGCACTCCTACGAGCAGTACTTC CASSYSTGEHSYEQYF
TRBJ2-7 TRBV7-2 once 15 - TGTGCCAGCAGCTCCGATGGACGGGCGCCGTACGAGCAGTACTTC CASSSDGRAPYEQYF
TRBJ1-5 TRBV4-1 - 15 - TGCGCCAGCAGCCAAGGCGGCCTTCTTAATCAGCCCCAGCATTTT CASSQGGLLNQPQHF
TRBJ2-5 TRBV15 - 13 - TGTGCCACCAGCAGAGATGGGGAAGAGACCCAGTACTTC CATSRDGEETQYF
TRBJ1-4 TRBV7-9 - 15 TRBD1 TGTGCCAGCAGCTCGGGACAGCTGGAAAATGAAAAACTGTTTTTT CASSSGQLENEKLFF
TRBJ2-7 TRBV11-2 - 14 - TGTGCCAGCAGCCGTGGCCGGGGCTTAAACGAGCAGTACTTC CASSRGRGLNEQYF
TRBJ2-1 TRBV10-1 few 14 - TGCGCCAGCAGTGCCACAGGGACTTACAATGAGCAGTTCTTC CASSATGTYNEQFF
TRBJ2-3 TRBV4-1 - 14 TRBD2 TGCGCCAGCAAGGTAGCGGGGGGCACAGATACGCAGTATTTT CASKVAGGTDTQYF
TRBJ1-1 TRBV6-1 few 14 - TGTGCCAGCAGTGAACAGGGGATTATCACTGAAGCTTTCTTT CASSEQGIITEAFF
TRBJ2-1 TRBV6-6 - 13 - TGTGCCAGCAGTTACGCCCGTGGCAATGAGCAGTTCTTC CASSYARGNEQFF
TRBJ2-1 TRBV19 - 14 - TGTGCCAGTAGTATATACCGGGACCCGAATGAGCAGTTCTTC CASSIYRDPNEQFF
TRBJ2-7 TRBV4-1 - 14 TRBD1 TGCGCCAGCAGCATCCGGGACAGGGGTGACGAGCAGTACTTC CASSIRDRGDEQYF
TRBJ1-4 TRBV13 once 14 - TGTGCCAGCTCCGGTTCCGGGGGTAATGAAAAACTGTTTTTT CASSGSGGNEKLFF